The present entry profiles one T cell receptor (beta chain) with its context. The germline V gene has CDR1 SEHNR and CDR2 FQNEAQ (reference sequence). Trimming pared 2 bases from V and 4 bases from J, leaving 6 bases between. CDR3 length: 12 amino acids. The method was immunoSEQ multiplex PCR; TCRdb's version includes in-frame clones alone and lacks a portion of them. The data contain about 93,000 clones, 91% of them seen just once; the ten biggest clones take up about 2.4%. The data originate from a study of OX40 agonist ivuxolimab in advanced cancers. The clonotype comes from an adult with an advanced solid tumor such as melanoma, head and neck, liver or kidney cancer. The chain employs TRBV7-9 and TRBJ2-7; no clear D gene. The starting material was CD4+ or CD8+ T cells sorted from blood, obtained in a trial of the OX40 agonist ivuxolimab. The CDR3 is CASSLSGYEQYF. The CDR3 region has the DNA TGTGCCAGCAGCTTATCCGGGTACGAGCAGTACTTC.